These 31 T cell receptor beta chains were sequenced from one sample in a study of blood T cell repertoires in COVID-19. TCRdb keeps only in-frame clones here, not all; method: immunoSEQ multiplex PCR. This table holds 250,000 to 300,000 clones, around four fifths found once. Specimen: peripheral blood. These receptors all stem from a man aged 55 to 70 who had recovered from COVID-19.

This clone was seen only once. The gene calls are TRBV28 and TRBJ1-1, with 9 bases lining up with TRBD1. In germline, CDR1 is MDHEN, CDR2 SYDVKM. Germline trimming cut 3 bases from V and 3 bases from J; bases unmatched to any gene: 8. The CDR3 extends over 16 amino acids. The CDR3 loop is CASSFSYRGLYTEAFF. In DNA, the CDR3 is TGTGCCAGCAGTTTTTCCTACAGGGGGCTGTACACTGAAGCTTTCTTT. The variable domain in full, with the rest retrieved from reference TRBV28 and TRBJ1-1, is DVKVTQSSRYLVKRTGEKVFLECVQDMDHENMFWYRQDPGLGLRLIYFSYDVKMKEKGDIPEGYSVSREKKERFSLILESASTNQTSMYLCASSFSYRGLYTEAFFGQGTRLTVV.

This rearrangement joins TRBV18 to TRBJ2-2; 9 bases agree with TRBD1. This CDR3 has 17 residues. J lost 1 base, V lost 5 bases, and 8 bases had no gene match. CDR1 is KGHSH, CDR2 LQKENI, per germline. DNA for the CDR3: TGTGCCAGCTCAGAACAGGGGGCCGAACAGAACACCGGGGAGCTGTTTTTT. Translating it yields CASSEQGAEQNTGELFF. The full variable domain, rest sourced from reference TRBV18 and TRBJ2-2, is NAGVMQNPRHLVRRRGQEARLRCSPMKGHSHVYWYRQLPEEGLKFMVYLQKENIIDESGMPKERFSAEFPKEGPSILRIQQVVRGDSAAYFCASSEQGAEQNTGELFFGEGSRLTVL.

The chain has TRBV13 and TRBJ2-5, with 7 bases lining up with TRBD2. CDR3 length: 17 amino acids. The germline V gene has CDR1 PRHDT and CDR2 FYEKMQ (reference sequence). V shed 0 bases and J 5 bases; nucleotides not matched to a gene: 12. The CDR3 nucleotides read TGTGCCAGCAGCTTAGGGACTACCCGGAGGGGAGGGGAGACCCAGTACTTC. Protein sequence: CASSLGTTRRGGETQYF.

This clone was counted between two and nine times. The chain employs TRBV20-1 and TRBJ2-1; the D gene is possibly TRBD1 (6 bases). Trimming shortened V by 2 bases and J by 8 bases, and 7 bases separated the two germline ends. Germline assignment: CDR1 DFQATT and CDR2 SNEGSKA (reference sequence). The CDR3 has 11 residues. As DNA, the CDR3 is TGCAGTGCTAGAACAGGGTATGAGCAGTTCTTC. Protein sequence: CSARTGYEQFF.

The table lists this clone with a few counts. V gene TRBV7-2 combines with J gene TRBJ2-4; D remains unclear. V lost 1 base and J lost 7, with 11 bases in between. From germline, CDR1 is SGHTA and CDR2 FQGNSA. The CDR3 is 14 amino acids. CDR3 loop: CASSLGANRNIQYF. The CDR3 nucleotides read TGTGCCAGCAGCTTAGGGGCAAATCGGAACATTCAGTACTTC.

The chain couples TRBV9 to TRBJ2-3, with D tentatively TRBD1 (6 bases). Germline-derived CDR1 and CDR2 are SGDLS and YYNGEE. V shed 1 base and J shed 1 base, with 19 bases lying between them. This CDR3 is built from 18 residues. This chain's CDR3 is CASSVSGQLGWGTDTQYF. For the CDR3, the DNA is TGTGCCAGCAGCGTAAGCGGACAGTTGGGATGGGGCACAGATACGCAGTATTTT.

The chain is built from TRBV6-5 and TRBJ2-5; a weak D match, TRBD2 (5 bases). CDR3 length: 11 amino acids. Germline lookup yields CDR1 MNHEY and CDR2 SVGAGI. Trimming took off 7 bases at V and 7 bases at J, with 10 bases between the two ends. The CDR3 nucleotides read TGTGCCAGCACCGGCGGGTGGACCCAGTACTTC. Residues: CASTGGWTQYF.

This clone was observed a handful of times. The chain links TRBV2 to TRBJ2-2; 10 bases line up with TRBD1. Germline V gives CDR1 SNHLY, CDR2 FYNNEI. The CDR3 spans 18 residues. With 7 bases clipped from V and 4 bases from J, the junction kept 15 bases outside the gene matches. The CDR3 sequence is CASTPGQGRKRSTGELFF. The CDR3 DNA is TGTGCCAGCACCCCGGGACAGGGGCGGAAAAGAAGCACCGGGGAGCTGTTTTTT.

This clone was seen a handful of times. The chain joins TRBV30 to TRBJ2-7; 9 nucleotides agree with TRBD2. Per the germline V gene, CDR1 is GTSNPN and CDR2 is SVGIG (reference sequence). With 2 bases clipped from V and 0 bases from J, the junction kept 5 bases outside the gene matches. CDR3 length: 15 residues. The CDR3 sequence: CAWSRKREASYEQYF. The CDR3 DNA reads as TGTGCCTGGAGTAGGAAGCGGGAGGCCTCCTACGAGCAGTACTTC.

This chain joins TRBV28 and TRBJ1-2; D ambiguous. The CDR3 has 14 residues. V was pared by 7 bases and J by 1 base, with 13 bases between. The germline CDR1 and CDR2 sequences are MDHEN and SYDVKM. The CDR3 DNA follows: TGTGCCAGCACCCCCCCAGGCAATAACTATGGCTACACCTTC. It codes for CASTPPGNNYGYTF.

The chain couples TRBV25-1 to TRBJ1-2; TRBD1 is a possible D gene (5 bases). The CDR3 consists of 15 residues. The V gene's germline CDR1 is MGHDK and CDR2 SYGVNS. Trimming shortened V by 3 bases and J by 8 bases, and 19 bases separated the two germline ends. The CDR3 sequence is CASSEPGRGEVGYTF. DNA of the CDR3: TGTGCCAGCAGTGAGCCGGGACGCGGGGAGGTGGGCTACACCTTC.

The chain recombines TRBV6-5 with TRBJ2-7; TRBD1 might be the D (5 bases). V was clipped by 7 bases and J by 5 bases, with 18 bases between them. This CDR3 comprises 14 residues. The germline V gene encodes CDR1 MNHEY and CDR2 SVGAGI. The CDR3 spells CASTHSGQGNEQYF. As DNA, the CDR3 is TGTGCCAGCACCCATTCGGGTCAGGGAAACGAGCAGTACTTC.

CDR3 sequence (DNA): TGTGCCAGCAGCCCCCGGCACCTAGCGGGAAGTCAGTACTTC. It encodes CASSPRHLAGSQYF. This chain joins TRBV14 and TRBJ2-5; 9 nucleotides align to TRBD2. The J segment lost 11 bases and the V segment lost 4 bases, leaving 11 bases of the junction unmatched. The CDR3 is 14 residues long. Looked up from germline, CDR1 is SGHDN and CDR2 is FVKESK. Full variable domain (outside the CDR3, taken from reference TRBV14 and TRBJ2-5): EAGVTQFPSHSVIEKGQTVTLRCDPISGHDNLYWYRRVMGKEIKFLLHFVKESKQDESGMPNNRFLAERTGGTYSTLKVQPAELEDSGVYFCASSPRHLAGSQYFGPGTRLLVL.

This chain's CDR3 is CASSLMAANSYEQYF. The CDR3, as DNA: TGCGCCAGCAGCTTGATGGCGGCGAACTCCTACGAGCAGTACTTC. V is TRBV5-1 and J is TRBJ2-7, with D unresolved. V was pared by 1 base and J by 0 bases, with 11 bases between. The CDR3 consists of 15 residues. Germline V gives CDR1 SGHRS, CDR2 YFSETQ. The full variable domain, in which reference TRBV5-1 and TRBJ2-7 provide the parts outside the CDR3, is KAGVTQTPRYLIKTRGQQVTLSCSPISGHRSVSWYQQTPGQGLQFLFEYFSETQRNKGNFPGRFSGRQFSNSRSEMNVSTLELGDSALYLCASSLMAANSYEQYFGPGTRLTVT.

The V call is TRBV5-4, the J call TRBJ2-5; a possible D gene is TRBD2 (6 bases). Germline V gene lookup returns CDR1 SGHNT and CDR2 YYREEE (reference sequence). The V end lost 6 bases, the J end lost 3 bases, and 12 bases lay between the germline ends. CDR3 size: 13 residues. The CDR3 nucleotides read TGTGCCAGCAAGAGGGTAGCGGAAGAGACCCAGTACTTC. The encoded protein is CASKRVAEETQYF.

This clone has ten or more counts. Other DNA sequences in the sample encode the same CDR3. V gene TRBV28 combines with J gene TRBJ1-1, with 7 bases lining up with TRBD1. J was trimmed by 4 bases and V by 6 bases; bases with no gene match: 5. The CDR3 is 13 amino acids. CDR1 is MDHEN and CDR2 is SYDVKM in the germline V gene. The chain's CDR3 is CASSRDRVTEAFF. Written as DNA, the CDR3 is TGTGCCAGCAGCCGGGACAGAGTCACTGAAGCTTTCTTT.

The chain carries TRBV10-3 and TRBJ2-3; 7 bases align to TRBD2. The germline gives CDR1 ENHRY, CDR2 SYGVKD. V trimming: 3 bases; J trimming: 0 bases; junction bases outside the gene matches: 3. This CDR3 has 15 amino acids. CDR3 nucleotides: TGTGCCATCAGTGAACCTAGCGGTAGCACAGATACGCAGTATTTT. This gives the protein CAISEPSGSTDTQYF.

The J gene is TRBJ1-1, the V gene TRBV6-1; D unresolved. The V gene lost 3 bases and the J gene lost 4 bases, with 6 bases spanning the gap. This CDR3 comprises 12 residues. Germline V gives CDR1 MNHNS, CDR2 SASEGT. CDR3 loop: CASSDISTEAFF. Here the CDR3 DNA reads TGTGCCAGCAGTGATATTTCCACTGAAGCTTTCTTT.

The V gene is TRBV6-1, the J gene TRBJ1-4; no firm D call. Germline V lookup: CDR1 MNHNS, CDR2 SASEGT. Deletions cut 3 bases from V and 7 bases from J, with 15 bases between. The CDR3 totals 15 residues. CDR3 residues: CASSEWPPRGEKLFF. In DNA form, the CDR3 reads TGTGCCAGCAGTGAGTGGCCTCCACGTGGTGAAAAACTGTTTTTT.

The chain employs TRBV5-4 and TRBJ2-7; D is possibly TRBD1 (6 bases). CDR1 is SGHNT and CDR2 is YYREEE in the germline V gene (reference sequence). The CDR3 loop spans 14 amino acids. V lost 4 bases, J lost 4 bases, and 15 bases lay in between. For the CDR3, the DNA is TGTGCCAGCAGCCCGGGACAACTTCGGTACGAGCAGTACTTC. The encoded protein is CASSPGQLRYEQYF.

V usage is TRBV6-1 and J usage is TRBJ1-2, with a tentative D call TRBD1 (6 bases). Between the trimmed V and J ends, which lost 2 bases and 6 bases, there was a span of 22 bases. Germline values: CDR1 MNHNS, CDR2 SASEGT. The CDR3 loop spans 17 amino acids. Here the CDR3 reads CASSEHPPGQWMDGYTF. Written as DNA, the CDR3 is TGTGCCAGCAGTGAACACCCACCCGGACAGTGGATGGATGGCTACACCTTC.

The chain is built from TRBV15 and TRBJ2-2; 8 nucleotides match TRBD2. Germline V CDR1 and CDR2: LNHNV, YYDKDF (reference sequence). V gave up 4 bases and J gave up 2 bases; unmatched junction bases: 3. The CDR3 is 15 amino acids. The CDR3 reads CATSTLAVNTGELFF. The CDR3 coding sequence is TGTGCCACCAGCACACTAGCGGTAAACACCGGGGAGCTGTTTTTT. Together with reference TRBV15 and TRBJ2-2, the CDR3 gives the full variable domain: DAMVIQNPRYQVTQFGKPVTLSCSQTLNHNVMYWYQQKSSQAPKLLFHYYDKDFNNEADTPDNFQSRRPNTSFCFLDIRSPGLGDTAMYLCATSTLAVNTGELFFGEGSRLTVL.

Comments on this clone: Other DNA variants within this sample encode the same CDR3. This chain joins TRBV5-1 and TRBJ2-7; 12 bases are shared with TRBD1. The germline gives CDR1 SGHRS, CDR2 YFSETQ. The V segment lost 4 bases and the J segment 4 bases; nucleotides outside the gene matches: 3. CDR3 length equals 14 residues. For the CDR3, the DNA is TGCGCCAGCAGCGGGACAGGGGGCCGATACGAGCAGTACTTC. It yields the protein CASSGTGGRYEQYF.

The gene calls are TRBV30 and TRBJ2-4; tentative D call: TRBD1 (6 bases). V lost 7 bases and J 1 base, leaving 11 bases between the germline ends. There are 13 residues in the CDR3. Germline V gene lookup returns CDR1 GTSNPN and CDR2 SVGIG (reference sequence). The CDR3 here is CALRTDAKNIQYF. The CDR3 DNA is TGTGCCTTACGGACAGATGCCAAAAACATTCAGTACTTC.

In DNA, the CDR3 is TGTGCCAGCAGTGGTCAGGGGAGTTTGATGAACACTGAAGCTTTCTTT. It translates to CASSGQGSLMNTEAFF. This rearrangement joins TRBV6-1 to TRBJ1-1; D is perhaps TRBD1 (6 bases). V was shortened by 4 bases and J by 0 bases, with 15 bases between the two germline ends. CDR1 MNHNS and CDR2 SASEGT come from the germline V gene. This CDR3 has 16 residues.

V and J are TRBV9 and TRBJ1-6; no firm D call. The germline gives CDR1 SGDLS, CDR2 YYNGEE. V gave up 2 bases and J gave up 4 bases, with 10 bases separating them. This CDR3 spans 15 amino acids. This CDR3 reads CASSVSEEYNSPLHF. CDR3 bases: TGTGCCAGCAGCGTGTCTGAGGAGTATAATTCACCCCTCCACTTT.

With respect to this clone: One end of the junction does not line up with germline, which may come from a read error. CDR3: CASSRYTEQFF. The CDR3, as DNA: TGTGCCAGCTCTAGGTACACTGAGCAGTTCTTC. The genes are TRBV27 and TRBJ2-1; D remains unclear. The CDR3 is 11 amino acids. Germline CDR1 MNHEY, CDR2 SMNVEV (reference sequence).

This clone was recorded a few times. This chain connects TRBV19 to TRBJ1-5; 9 nucleotides match TRBD1. V was pared by 5 bases and J by 0 bases, with 11 bases of the junction left unmatched. CDR3 length equals 18 residues. Looked up from germline, CDR1 is LNHDA and CDR2 is SQIVND (reference sequence). The CDR3 bases are TGTGCCAGTAGTGACTCGGGACAGGGCAGTTATAGCAATCAGCCCCAGCATTTT. Translating gives CASSDSGQGSYSNQPQHF.

This chain uses TRBV6-5 with TRBJ2-7, with 9 bases fitting TRBD2. The CDR3 has 14 amino acids. The germline V gene has CDR1 MNHEY and CDR2 SVGAGI. V lost 6 bases and J lost 8; bases outside the gene matches: 11. The DNA of the CDR3 is TGTGCCAGCAGAGGACCTTTGCGGGAGGGCCAGCAGTACTTC. Its translation: CASRGPLREGQQYF.

The V and J genes are TRBV27 and TRBJ2-1, with TRBD2 identical over 7 bases. Germline trimming cut 0 bases from V and 3 bases from J; bases unmatched to any gene: 8. Per germline, CDR1 MNHEY and CDR2 SMNVEV (reference sequence). The CDR3 is 17 amino acids. CDR3 in DNA: TGTGCCAGCAGTTTATCGGTCGGGGGGAGCTTCTACAATGAGCAGTTCTTC. It translates to CASSLSVGGSFYNEQFF.

This sequence joins TRBV19 and TRBJ1-4; 8 nucleotides line up with TRBD1. J gave up 7 bases and V 10 bases, and 11 bases lay outside the gene matches. The CDR3 is 14 amino acids. Germline assignment: CDR1 LNHDA and CDR2 SQIVND (reference sequence). CDR3 nucleotide sequence: TGTGCCACCTCGCAGGGGGCAAGGGGTGAAAAACTGTTTTTT. The encoded protein is CATSQGARGEKLFF.